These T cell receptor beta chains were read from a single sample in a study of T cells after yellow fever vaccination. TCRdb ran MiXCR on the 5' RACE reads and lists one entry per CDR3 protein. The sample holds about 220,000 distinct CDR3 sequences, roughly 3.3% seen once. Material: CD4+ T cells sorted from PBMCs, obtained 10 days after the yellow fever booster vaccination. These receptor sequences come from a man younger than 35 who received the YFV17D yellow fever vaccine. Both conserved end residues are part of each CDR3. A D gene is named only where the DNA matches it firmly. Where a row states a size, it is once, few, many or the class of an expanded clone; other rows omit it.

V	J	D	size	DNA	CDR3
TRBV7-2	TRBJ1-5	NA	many	TGTGCCAGCAGCCTCCAGGGTTATAGCAATCAGCCCCAGCATTTT	CASSLQGYSNQPQHF
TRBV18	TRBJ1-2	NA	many	TGTGCCAGCTCACCAGATCGGTCTCGAGGAGGCTATGGCTACACCTTC	CASSPDRSRGGYGYTF
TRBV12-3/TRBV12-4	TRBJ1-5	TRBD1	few	TGTGCCAGCAGTCCTACAGGGGGCAGCAATCAGCCCCAGCATTTT	CASSPTGGSNQPQHF
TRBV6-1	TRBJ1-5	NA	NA	TGTGCCAGCAGGCGAGGGGAACAGCCCCAGCATTTT	CASRRGEQPQHF
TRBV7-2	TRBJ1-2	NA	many	TGTGCCAGCAGCGCGGACAGAAACTATGGCTACACCTTC	CASSADRNYGYTF
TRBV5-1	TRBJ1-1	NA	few	TGCGCCAGCAGCAGACAGACAGAGAACACTGAAGCTTTCTTT	CASSRQTENTEAFF
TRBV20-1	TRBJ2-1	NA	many	TGCAGTGCTGCGCGAGCCAATGAGCAGTTCTTC	CSAARANEQFF
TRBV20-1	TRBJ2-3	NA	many	TGCAGTGCTAGCCTGGATACGCAGTATTTT	CSASLDTQYF
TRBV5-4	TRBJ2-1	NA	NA	TGTGCCAGCAGCCCGGGAGGACTAGGGGGGGATGGAGAGCAGTTCTTC	CASSPGGLGGDGEQFF
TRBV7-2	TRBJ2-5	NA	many	TGTGCCAGCAGAGCCGACAGGTCTCAAGAGACCCAGTACTTC	CASRADRSQETQYF
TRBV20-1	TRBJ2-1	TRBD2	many	TGCAGTGCTAGCGTCTTAGCGGGGGCCTCCTACAATGAGCAGTTCTTC	CSASVLAGASYNEQFF
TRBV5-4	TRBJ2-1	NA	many	TGTGCCAGCAGCTTGGGAGGGACGGTATACAATGAGCAGTTCTTC	CASSLGGTVYNEQFF
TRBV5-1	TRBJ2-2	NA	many	TGCGCCAGCAGCTTGGCCCAAATCCAGGGGGAGCTGTTTTTT	CASSLAQIQGELFF
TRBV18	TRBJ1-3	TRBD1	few	TGTGCCAGCTCACCCGGACAGGGTCAAACTGGAAACACCATATATTTT	CASSPGQGQTGNTIYF
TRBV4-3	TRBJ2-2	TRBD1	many	TGCGCCAGCAGCCAAGAGGGGGCAGGGGGCACCGGGGAGCTGTTTTTT	CASSQEGAGGTGELFF
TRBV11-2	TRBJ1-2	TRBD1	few	TGTGCCAGCCGAGACCCACGACAGGGCGCCGAAGCTAACTATGGCTACACCTTC	CASRDPRQGAEANYGYTF
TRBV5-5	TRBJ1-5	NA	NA	TGTGCCAGCAGCCTATCGGACACTCAGCCCCAGCATTTT	CASSLSDTQPQHF
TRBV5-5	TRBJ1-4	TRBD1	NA	TGTGCCAGCAGCTGGGACAGGGGAAGGACTAATGAAAAACTGTTTTTT	CASSWDRGRTNEKLFF
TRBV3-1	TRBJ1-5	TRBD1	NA	TGTGCCAGCAGCGGAGGAGCAGGGGGCGCGGATCAGCCCCAGCATTTT	CASSGGAGGADQPQHF
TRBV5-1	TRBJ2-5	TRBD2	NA	TGCGCCAGCGCCCGGACTAGCGGGGGCGAGACCCAGTACTTC	CASARTSGGETQYF
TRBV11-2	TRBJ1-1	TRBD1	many	TGTGCCAGCAGGAACCGGGACAGGCACACTGAAGCTTTCTTT	CASRNRDRHTEAFF
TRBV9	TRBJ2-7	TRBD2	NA	TGTGCCAGCAGCCCCCACCGGACTAGCTCCTACGAGCAGTACTTC	CASSPHRTSSYEQYF
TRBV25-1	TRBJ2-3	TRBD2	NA	TGTGCCAGCAGTGACCGACTAGCCTCAGATACGCAGTATTTT	CASSDRLASDTQYF
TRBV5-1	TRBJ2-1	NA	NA	TGCGCCAGCAGCGAAAGTTCTGGGGGAAATTCCTACAATGAGCAGTTCTTC	CASSESSGGNSYNEQFF
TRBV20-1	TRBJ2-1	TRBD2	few	TGCAGTGCTAGAGATCCTTCTAGCGGGGGGGCGTACAATGAGCAGTTCTTC	CSARDPSSGGAYNEQFF
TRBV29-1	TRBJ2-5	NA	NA	TGCAGCGTCGGGGACAACCAAGAGACCCAGTACTTC	CSVGDNQETQYF
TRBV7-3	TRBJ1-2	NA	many	TGTGCCAGCAGCCGCGACAGCTCTACCACCACCAACTATGGCTACACCTTC	CASSRDSSTTTNYGYTF
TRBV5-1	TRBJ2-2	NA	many	TGCGCCAGCAGGAGGGAGATGGTCACCGGGGAGCTGTTTTTT	CASRREMVTGELFF
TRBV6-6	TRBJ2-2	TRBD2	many	TGTGCCAGCCGTACAACGACTAGCGGGGCCATCGGGGAGCTGTTTTTT	CASRTTTSGAIGELFF
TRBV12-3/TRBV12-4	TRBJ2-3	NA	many	TGTGCCAGCAGTCCCGAGGGGGGGCAGACAGATACGCAGTATTTT	CASSPEGGQTDTQYF
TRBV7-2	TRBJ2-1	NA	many	TGTGCCAGCACCACGGGGGTCTCCTACAATGAGCAGTTCTTC	CASTTGVSYNEQFF
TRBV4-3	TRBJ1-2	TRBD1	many	TGCGCCAGCAGCCAAGCCGGGACAGGGAGGCATGGCTACACCTTC	CASSQAGTGRHGYTF
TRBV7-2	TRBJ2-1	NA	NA	TGTGCCAGCAGCCCGCAGGACTATCCATTCTACAATGAGCAGTTCTTC	CASSPQDYPFYNEQFF
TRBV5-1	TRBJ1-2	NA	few	TGCGCCAGCAGCTTCCCTGAGGGGACCGGGGGGGGCTACACCTTC	CASSFPEGTGGGYTF
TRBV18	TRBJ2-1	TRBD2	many	TGTGCCAGCTCACCACCGGGCGGGGGGGCCTACAATGAGCAGTTCTTC	CASSPPGGGAYNEQFF
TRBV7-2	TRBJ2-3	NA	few	TGTGCCAGCAGCTCCGTTGGGCCCACAGATACGCAGTATTTT	CASSSVGPTDTQYF
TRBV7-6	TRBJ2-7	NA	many	TGTGCCAGCAGCTTAGTAGGGCTCTCCTACGAGCAGTACTTC	CASSLVGLSYEQYF
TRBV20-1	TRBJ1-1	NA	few	TGCAGTGCTAGCAGTGCCATGAACACTGAAGCTTTCTTT	CSASSAMNTEAFF
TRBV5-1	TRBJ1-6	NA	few	TGCGCCAGCAGCTTGCCAGACTATAATTCACCCCTCCACTTT	CASSLPDYNSPLHF
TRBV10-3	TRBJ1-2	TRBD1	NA	TGTGCCATCATGGCCGGGACAGTTCCCTTCTATGGCTACACCTTC	CAIMAGTVPFYGYTF
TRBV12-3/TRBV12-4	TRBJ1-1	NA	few	TGTGCCAGCAGTTTAAGTCCAGGTGTTACTGAAGCTTTCTTT	CASSLSPGVTEAFF
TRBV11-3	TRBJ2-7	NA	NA	TGTGCCAGCAGCTTAGACCAAGGGGACTCCTACGAGCAGTACTTC	CASSLDQGDSYEQYF
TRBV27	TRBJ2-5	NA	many	TGTGCCAGCAGTTTTCCGGACGTGGGACGAGTTCCCCAAGAGACCCAGTACTTC	CASSFPDVGRVPQETQYF
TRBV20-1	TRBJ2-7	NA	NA	TGCAGTGGAGAAAGAGGGTACGAGCAGTACTTC	CSGERGYEQYF
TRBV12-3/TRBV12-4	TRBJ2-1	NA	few	TGTGCCAGCAGTTTTGGCACCTACAATGAGCAGTTCTTC	CASSFGTYNEQFF
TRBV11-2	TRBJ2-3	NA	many	TGTGCCAGCGCATGGTCGGATACGCAGTATTTT	CASAWSDTQYF
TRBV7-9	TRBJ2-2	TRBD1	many	TGTGCCAGCAGCCTGACAGGGAGAAGTCCCGGGGAGCTGTTTTTT	CASSLTGRSPGELFF
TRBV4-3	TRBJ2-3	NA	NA	TGCGCCAGCAGCCAAGACGAACAGCCTAACACAGATACGCAGTATTTT	CASSQDEQPNTDTQYF